These 32 T cell receptor beta chains were sequenced from one sample in a study of Graves' ophthalmopathy and Graves' hyperthyroidism. Amplifying from RNA transcripts, the study obtained TCR beta CDR3 regions. HTBI primers served in a first-round RT-PCR, which a second-round multiplex PCR followed. Each CDR3 protein gets one entry after TCRdb re-called the multiplex PCR reads with MiXCR. The sample lists about 400,000 distinct CDR3 sequences, about 17% occurring once. Sequencing used peripheral blood. The receptor set was obtained from a woman under 30 with Graves' ophthalmopathy.

This clonotype has a count of ten or more. This sequence joins TRBV27 and TRBJ1-1; 8 bases are a match to TRBD1. V shed 4 bases and J 3 bases; nucleotides not matched to a gene: 7. CDR1 and CDR2 from the germline V gene are MNHEY and SMNVEV (reference sequence). This CDR3 is built from 15 residues. CDR3: CASSSYGQGYTEAFF. The CDR3 DNA follows: TGTGCCAGCAGTTCCTATGGACAGGGCTACACTGAAGCTTTCTTT.

In its sample, this clonotype was seen many times. The rearrangement uses TRBV7-3 and TRBJ1-1; no clear D gene. The CDR3 length is 16 residues. Looked up from germline, CDR1 is SGHTA and CDR2 is FQGTGA. V lost 5 bases and J 1 base, leaving 17 bases between the germline ends. The CDR3 reads CASSPTPGFPNTEAFF. CDR3 nucleotides: TGTGCCAGCAGCCCGACCCCCGGGTTTCCGAACACTGAAGCTTTCTTT.

The table lists this clonotype with many counts. The CDR3 sequence is CASSKGLPAGYEQYF. The CDR3 bases are TGCGCCAGCAGCAAGGGACTCCCGGCGGGCTACGAGCAGTACTTC. The chain links TRBV5-1 to TRBJ2-7; perhaps TRBD2 as D (6 bases). There are 15 residues in the CDR3. Germline lookup yields CDR1 SGHRS and CDR2 YFSETQ. V lost 4 bases and J 3 bases, leaving 17 bases between the germline ends.

This sequence joins TRBV24-1 and TRBJ2-5; 9 positions agree with TRBD1. Germline CDR1 and CDR2: KGHDR and SFDVKD. CDR3 length equals 16 residues. V was clipped by 3 bases and J by 5 bases; unmatched bases: 9. The DNA of the CDR3 is TGTGCCACCAGTGATAGGTGGACAGGGGCGGGGGAGACCCAGTACTTC. It translates to CATSDRWTGAGETQYF.

This clonotype was observed at least ten times. The rearrangement uses TRBV7-8 and TRBJ1-5; TRBD1 agrees at 10 bases. The CDR3 contains 16 residues. J lost 6 bases, V lost 0 bases, and 5 bases had no gene match. Germline loops: CDR1 SGHVS, CDR2 FQNEAQ. CDR3 loop: CASSLAGQGIGQPQHF. CDR3 bases: TGTGCCAGCAGCTTAGCGGGACAGGGGATAGGTCAGCCCCAGCATTTT.

The V gene is TRBV25-1, the J gene TRBJ2-5; weak D call: TRBD1 (6 bases). The CDR3 is 14 amino acids. Germline CDR1 is MGHDK and CDR2 is SYGVNS. V lost 6 bases to trimming and J lost 1 base, with 12 bases between them. The CDR3 region has the DNA TGTGCCAGCAGCACAGGACAGACCCAAGAGACCCAGTACTTC. This gives the protein CASSTGQTQETQYF.

In its sample, this clonotype was seen many times. This chain links TRBV10-3 with TRBJ1-3; no definite D call. V shed 3 bases and J shed 2 bases, with 8 bases lying between them. CDR3 size: 14 residues. Germline V CDR1 and CDR2: ENHRY, SYGVKD. CDR3 nucleotide sequence: TGTGCCATCAGTGAAGCGGGAGCTGGAAACACCATATATTTT. This sequence encodes CAISEAGAGNTIYF.

This clonotype was observed many times. The J gene is TRBJ1-2, the V gene TRBV12-3 or TRBV12-4; 10 bases agree with TRBD1. The CDR3 is 16 amino acids. The J segment lost 7 bases and the V segment lost 3 bases, leaving 11 bases of the junction unmatched. The CDR3, as DNA: TGTGCCAGCAGTTTTCTCTGGGACAGGGGAAGGAGTGGCTACACCTTC. Translating gives CASSFLWDRGRSGYTF.

CDR3 sequence: CAWSVLAEPYEQYF. In DNA, the CDR3 is TGTGCCTGGAGTGTACTAGCGGAACCCTACGAGCAGTACTTC. The chain joins TRBV30 to TRBJ2-7, with 8 bases identical to TRBD2. The CDR3 is 14 residues long. Trimming cost V 0 bases and J 2 bases; bases outside gene matches: 3. Germline CDR1 is GTSNPN and CDR2 is SVGIG (reference sequence).

The chain is built from TRBV6-2 or TRBV6-3 and TRBJ2-7, with no clear D. Germline lookup yields CDR1 MNHEY and CDR2 SVGEGT. V lost 8 bases and J 7 bases, leaving 24 bases between the germline ends. The CDR3 is made up of 15 amino acids. The CDR3, as DNA: TGTGCCAGCCGCTCGGCCTCGTGGGCGTTTACAGAGCAGTACTTC. Residues: CASRSASWAFTEQYF.

Ten or more counts support this clonotype. This chain uses TRBV20-1 with TRBJ1-3; D remains ambiguous. Germline V lookup: CDR1 DFQATT, CDR2 SNEGSKA (reference sequence). V was pared by 3 bases and J by 2 bases, with 8 bases between. CDR3 length: 13 amino acids. CDR3 region: CSASDAAGNTIYF. CDR3 DNA sequence: TGCAGTGCTAGCGACGCTGCTGGAAACACCATATATTTT.

In its sample, this clonotype was seen many times. The chain carries TRBV27 and TRBJ2-7, with TRBD2 matching 12 bases. This CDR3 region has 17 residues. The germline V gene encodes CDR1 MNHEY and CDR2 SMNVEV (reference sequence). The J segment lost 4 bases and the V segment lost 0 bases, leaving 7 bases of the junction unmatched. The CDR3 spells CASSLSRLAGGQYEQYF. CDR3 bases: TGTGCCAGCAGTTTATCGAGGCTAGCGGGGGGGCAGTACGAGCAGTACTTC.

The table lists this clonotype with many counts. This rearrangement joins TRBV2 to TRBJ1-5; 7 bases fit TRBD1. The germline gives CDR1 SNHLY, CDR2 FYNNEI. This CDR3 spans 16 amino acids. Germline trimming cut 5 bases from V and 3 bases from J; bases unmatched to any gene: 10. In DNA form, the CDR3 reads TGTGCCAGCAGTTGGGACAGCCCCCTCAACAATCAGCCCCAGCATTTT. As protein: CASSWDSPLNNQPQHF.

This clonotype was seen repeatedly, ten times or more. The chain links TRBV27 to TRBJ2-7; 9 bases match TRBD1. This CDR3 region has 15 residues. Germline lookup yields CDR1 MNHEY and CDR2 SMNVEV (reference sequence). Unmatched junction bases numbered 6, after V lost 2 bases and J lost 4 bases. The CDR3 nucleotides are TGTGCCAGCAGTTTACAGGGACAGGGCAGGTACGAGCAGTACTTC. It encodes CASSLQGQGRYEQYF.

This clonotype was recorded at least ten times. CDR3 nucleotides: TGTGCCAGCACCTCTAATTTTCAGGGAAATCAGCCCCAGCATTTT. Residues: CASTSNFQGNQPQHF. This rearrangement joins TRBV6-1 to TRBJ1-5, with D maybe TRBD1 (5 bases). Germline CDR1 is MNHNS and CDR2 is SASEGT. The ends were cut back, 7 bases at V and 4 bases at J, with 17 bases in the middle. The CDR3 covers 15 residues.

The J gene is TRBJ2-5, the V gene TRBV28; tentatively, D is TRBD1 (5 bases). Per the germline V gene, CDR1 is MDHEN and CDR2 is SYDVKM. The CDR3 sequence is 11 residues long. Trimming shortened V by 6 bases and J by 9 bases, and 11 bases separated the two germline ends. CDR3 amino acids: CASSQEGAQYF. The DNA of the CDR3 is TGTGCCAGCAGCCAGGAAGGGGCCCAGTACTTC.

There are many counts of this clonotype. The chain combines TRBV11-2 with TRBJ2-7, with unresolved D. This CDR3 is built from 16 residues. Germline CDR1 and CDR2: SGHAT and FQNNGV. Trimming stripped 1 base from V and 0 bases from J, with 13 bases between. The CDR3 protein is CASSLGGVGNSYEQYF. In DNA, the CDR3 is TGTGCCAGCAGCTTAGGTGGGGTCGGTAACTCCTACGAGCAGTACTTC.

This clonotype was recorded many times. J is TRBJ2-2 and V is TRBV6-5; no definite D call. The germline gives CDR1 MNHEY, CDR2 SVGAGI. The CDR3 spans 15 residues. Trimming removed 0 bases at V and 4 bases at J, with 9 bases between. CDR3 region: CASSYSPGLTGELFF. CDR3 coding DNA: TGTGCCAGCAGTTACTCTCCGGGCCTCACCGGGGAGCTGTTTTTT.

In its sample, this clonotype was seen many times. The V call is TRBV20-1, the J call TRBJ1-5, with a weak D call TRBD1 (5 bases). The CDR3 runs to 13 residues. Germline-derived CDR1 and CDR2 are DFQATT and SNEGSKA (reference sequence). The ends were cut back, 6 bases at V and 7 bases at J, with 16 bases in the middle. CDR3 amino acids: CSAKWRQSQPQHF. The CDR3 coding sequence is TGCAGTGCAAAGTGGCGACAGAGCCAGCCCCAGCATTTT.

V and J are TRBV12-3 or TRBV12-4 and TRBJ2-5; D uncertain. Trimming removed 3 bases at V and 1 base at J, with 6 bases between. The CDR3 spans 13 residues. CDR3 amino acids: CASSFMSQETQYF. The CDR3 DNA sequence: TGTGCCAGCAGTTTTATGTCCCAAGAGACCCAGTACTTC.

This clonotype occurred many times. The chain combines TRBV28 with TRBJ2-7, with 7 bases aligning to TRBD1. With 6 bases clipped from V and 0 bases from J, the junction kept 8 bases outside the gene matches. The CDR3 runs to 15 residues. Germline V gives CDR1 MDHEN, CDR2 SYDVKM. CDR3 region: CASSERQGLSYEQYF. In DNA, the CDR3 is TGTGCCAGCAGCGAAAGACAGGGCCTCTCCTACGAGCAGTACTTC.

In this sample, this clonotype turned up many times. The rearrangement uses TRBV5-1 and TRBJ2-6, with D maybe TRBD2 (6 bases). This CDR3 region has 14 residues. Trimming cost V 6 bases and J 0 bases, with 7 bases left between them. Germline V gene sequence: CDR1 SGHRS, CDR2 YFSETQ. The CDR3 sequence is CASMEGSGANVLTF. The CDR3 nucleotides are TGCGCCAGCATGGAGGGCTCTGGGGCCAACGTCCTGACTTTC.

This clonotype was observed at least ten times. The CDR3 nucleotides read TGTGCCAGCGGCCCTGGACAGGGAAGGGCCTATGGCTACACCTTC. It yields the protein CASGPGQGRAYGYTF. The V call is TRBV5-6, the J call TRBJ1-2, with 8 nucleotides matching TRBD1. The V gene's germline CDR1 is SGHDT and CDR2 YYEEEE. This CDR3 region has 15 residues. J lost 4 bases, V lost 7 bases, and 12 bases had no gene match.

This clonotype has at least ten counts. V gene TRBV11-2 combines with J gene TRBJ1-6; D not certain. V was trimmed by 6 bases and J by 0 bases, leaving 12 bases between them. The CDR3 loop spans 16 amino acids. Germline V gives CDR1 SGHAT, CDR2 FQNNGV. The chain's CDR3 is CASRGLRSSYNSPLHF. The DNA of the CDR3 is TGTGCCAGCAGAGGACTTCGGAGCTCCTATAATTCACCCCTCCACTTT.

The V call is TRBV7-3, the J call TRBJ2-7; the match to TRBD2 covers 7 bases. The V gene end was trimmed by 1 base and the J gene end by 2 bases; junction bases not matched to a gene: 5. This CDR3 is built from 15 residues. Germline V CDR1 and CDR2: SGHTA, FQGTGA. CDR3 nucleotides: TGTGCCAGCAGCTTAAGGGCGGGGGATGCCTACGAGCAGTACTTC. Translated, it gives CASSLRAGDAYEQYF.

There are a few counts of this clonotype. The chain links TRBV2 to TRBJ2-5; 8 bases match TRBD2. The CDR3 contains 16 residues. Germline V lookup: CDR1 SNHLY, CDR2 FYNNEI. Losses at the gene ends were 6 bases for V and 2 bases for J; bases not matched to a gene: 11. The CDR3 region is CASRMTSAITQETQYF. The DNA for the CDR3 is TGTGCCAGCAGGATGACTAGCGCAATTACTCAAGAGACCCAGTACTTC.

The table lists this clonotype with many counts. CDR3 in DNA: TGTGCCAGCAGTGACCTTGGGGGGGGGGCCACTGAAGCTTTCTTT. Translated, it gives CASSDLGGGATEAFF. The chain joins TRBV6-1 to TRBJ1-1, with D possibly being TRBD1 (6 bases). V lost 3 bases to trimming and J lost 4 bases, with 15 bases between them. This CDR3 spans 15 amino acids. Looked up from germline, CDR1 is MNHNS and CDR2 is SASEGT.

This clonotype came up many times. The rearrangement links TRBV28 to TRBJ2-5; 9 nucleotides agree with TRBD1. Germline loops: CDR1 MDHEN, CDR2 SYDVKM. This CDR3 is built from 14 residues. V was pared by 2 bases and J by 5 bases, with 3 bases of the junction left unmatched. The CDR3 DNA is TGTGCCAGCAGTTTACTTGACAGGGGGGAGACCCAGTACTTC. It encodes CASSLLDRGETQYF.

In this sample, this clonotype turned up a few times. The chain links TRBV6-2 or TRBV6-3 to TRBJ2-5; a weak D match, TRBD2 (5 bases). V lost 4 bases and J lost 2, with 11 bases in between. The CDR3 is 14 residues long. The germline CDR1 and CDR2 sequences are MNHEY and SVGEGT. Here the CDR3 DNA reads TGTGCCAGCAGTTCTCCGGGAACTCAAGAGACCCAGTACTTC. It translates to CASSSPGTQETQYF.

This clonotype was counted many times. The chain links TRBV29-1 to TRBJ1-2; D is unclear. This CDR3 region has 13 residues. Looked up from germline, CDR1 is SQVTM and CDR2 is ANQGSEA. The V and J ends lost 5 bases and 4 bases respectively, with 14 bases between them. CDR3 DNA: TGCAGCGTTTCTCTACAGCGGCCCTATGGCTACACCTTC. Amino acid sequence: CSVSLQRPYGYTF.

This chain uses TRBV7-2 with TRBJ1-1; D is uncertain. The CDR3 spans 13 residues. Deletions cut 2 bases from V and 6 bases from J, with 10 bases between. Per germline, CDR1 SGHTA and CDR2 FQGNSA. The CDR3 loop is CASSLITRAEAFF. Here the CDR3 DNA reads TGTGCCAGCAGCTTAATCACTCGGGCTGAAGCTTTCTTT.

This clonotype was detected many times. This chain uses TRBV6-5 with TRBJ1-1; 7 positions agree with TRBD1. The CDR3 covers 15 residues. CDR1 is MNHEY, CDR2 SVGAGI, per germline. Trimming cost V 6 bases and J 6 bases; bases outside gene matches: 13. DNA for the CDR3: TGTGCCAGCAGCAGCTCCATGGGGACAGACTCTGAAGCTTTCTTT. It is translated as CASSSSMGTDSEAFF.